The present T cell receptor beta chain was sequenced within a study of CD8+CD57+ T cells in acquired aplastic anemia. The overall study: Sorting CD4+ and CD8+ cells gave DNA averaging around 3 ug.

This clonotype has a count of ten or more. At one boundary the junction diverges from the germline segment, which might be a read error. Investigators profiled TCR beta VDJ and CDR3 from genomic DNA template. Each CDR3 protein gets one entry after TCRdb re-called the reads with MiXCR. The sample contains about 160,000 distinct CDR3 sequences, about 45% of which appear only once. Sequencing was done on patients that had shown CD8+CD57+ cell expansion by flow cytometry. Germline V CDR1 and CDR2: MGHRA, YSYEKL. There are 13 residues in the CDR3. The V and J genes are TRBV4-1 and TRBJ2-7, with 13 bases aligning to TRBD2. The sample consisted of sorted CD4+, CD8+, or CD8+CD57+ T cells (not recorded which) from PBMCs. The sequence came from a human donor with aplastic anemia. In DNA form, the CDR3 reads TGCGCCAGCAGCCTAGCGGGGACTAGCGGGGTGTCCTTC. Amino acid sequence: CASSLAGTSGVSF.